Here is one T cell receptor (beta chain) with its context. Its antigen is unknown. Other nucleotide sequences from this sample produce the same CDR3. The sample originates from a study of cytomegalovirus exposure and HLA in healthy donors. The wider study: Most genotyped donors, 65% to 90% of 300 to 400, had Caucasian-associated genetic ancestry. Overall study results and limits: Equally common other TCR beta chains were less clonally expanded than HLA-associated ones, a later analysis found. Judged likely to be a sequencing artifact was a cluster of highly shared sequence variants.

PCR primers comprised 60 Vbeta and 13 Jbeta primers. The assay was immunoSEQ multiplex PCR, and TCRdb's table has in-frame clones only and misses some. The sample yields roughly 120,000 clones, of which the top ten take up 2% to 2.5%. The CDR3 has 16 residues. V gave up 6 bases and J gave up 1 base; unmatched junction bases: 11. Per germline, CDR1 MDHEN and CDR2 SYDVKM. This TCR was recovered from a man between 35 and 55 years old in good health and CMV-seronegative. The sample consisted of PBMCs. The chain is built from TRBV28 and TRBJ2-7; 8 bases match TRBD1. The chain's CDR3 is CASSSKPGQESYEQYF. The CDR3 DNA is TGTGCCAGCAGCAGTAAACCGGGACAGGAGTCCTACGAGCAGTACTTC.